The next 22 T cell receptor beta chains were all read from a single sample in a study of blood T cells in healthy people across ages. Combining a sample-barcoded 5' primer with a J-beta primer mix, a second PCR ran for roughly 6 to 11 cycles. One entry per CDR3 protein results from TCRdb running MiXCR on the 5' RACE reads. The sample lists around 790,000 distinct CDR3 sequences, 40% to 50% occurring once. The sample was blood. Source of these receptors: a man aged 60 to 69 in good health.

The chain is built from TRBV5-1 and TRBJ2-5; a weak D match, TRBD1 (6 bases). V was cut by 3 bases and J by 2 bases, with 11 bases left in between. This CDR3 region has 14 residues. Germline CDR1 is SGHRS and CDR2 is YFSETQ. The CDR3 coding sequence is TGCGCCAGCAGCTCTGGGACACATCAAGAGACCCAGTACTTC. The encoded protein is CASSSGTHQETQYF.

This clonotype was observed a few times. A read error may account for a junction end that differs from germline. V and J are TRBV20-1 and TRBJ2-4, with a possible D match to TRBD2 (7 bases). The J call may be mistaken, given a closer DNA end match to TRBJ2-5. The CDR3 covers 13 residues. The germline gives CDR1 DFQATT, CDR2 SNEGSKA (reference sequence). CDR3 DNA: TGTAGTGCTAGGGGGGGGTCCGGTGAGACCCAGTACTTC. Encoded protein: CSARGGSGETQYF.

The CDR3 spells CAISAGGANYGYTF. The CDR3, as DNA: TGTGCCATCAGTGCGGGCGGAGCTAACTATGGCTACACCTTC. The chain carries TRBV10-3 and TRBJ1-2; no reliable D call. The V gene lost 4 bases and the J gene lost 0 bases, with 9 bases spanning the gap. In germline, CDR1 is ENHRY, CDR2 SYGVKD. This CDR3 contains 14 residues.

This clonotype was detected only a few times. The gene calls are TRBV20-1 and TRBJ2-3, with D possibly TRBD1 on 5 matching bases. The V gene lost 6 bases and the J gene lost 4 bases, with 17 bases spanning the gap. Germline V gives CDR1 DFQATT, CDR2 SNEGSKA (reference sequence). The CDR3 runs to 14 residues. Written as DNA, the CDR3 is TGCAGTGCCATAGACAGTCCCGTCTCAGATACGCAGTATTTT. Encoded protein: CSAIDSPVSDTQYF.

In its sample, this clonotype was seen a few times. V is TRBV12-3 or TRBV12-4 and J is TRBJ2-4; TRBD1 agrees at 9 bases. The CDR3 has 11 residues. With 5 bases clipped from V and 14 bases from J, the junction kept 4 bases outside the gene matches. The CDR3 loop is CASSEQGAKYF. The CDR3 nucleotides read TGTGCCAGCAGTGAACAGGGGGCGAAGTACTTC.

CDR3 nucleotide sequence: TGTGCCAGCAGCCAAGATTATTCGGGGTTTAATCAGCCCCAGCATTTT. Its translation: CASSQDYSGFNQPQHF. This chain connects TRBV3-1 to TRBJ1-5; D gene ambiguous. This CDR3 contains 16 residues. Germline CDR1 reads LGHDT; CDR2 reads YNNKEL (reference sequence). Trimming shortened V by 0 bases and J by 4 bases, and 13 bases separated the two germline ends.

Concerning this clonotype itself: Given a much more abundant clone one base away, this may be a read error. For the CDR3, the DNA is TGTGCCAGCAGCCCTCCCTGGGGGACTAGCGGGGGTGAGACCCAGTACTTC. It codes for CASSPPWGTSGGETQYF. The V and J genes are TRBV7-2 and TRBJ2-5; 14 bases match TRBD2. V shed 5 bases and J 5 bases; nucleotides not matched to a gene: 10. This CDR3 has 17 residues. CDR1 SGHTA and CDR2 FQGNSA come from the germline V gene.

CDR3 region: CASSYGFTMDTEAFF. For the CDR3, the DNA is TGTGCCAGCAGTTATGGATTCACCATGGACACTGAAGCTTTCTTT. This sequence joins TRBV6-5 and TRBJ1-1; D not resolved. Germline-derived CDR1 and CDR2 are MNHEY and SVGAGI. V lost 3 bases and J 3 bases, leaving 14 bases between the germline ends. The CDR3 covers 15 residues.

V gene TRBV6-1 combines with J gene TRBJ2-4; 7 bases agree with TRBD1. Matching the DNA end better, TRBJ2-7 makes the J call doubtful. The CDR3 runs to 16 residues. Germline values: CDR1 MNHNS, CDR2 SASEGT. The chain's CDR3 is CASTETWAGGRVEQYF. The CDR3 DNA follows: TGTGCCAGCACCGAAACCTGGGCAGGGGGACGAGTCGAGCAGTACTTC.

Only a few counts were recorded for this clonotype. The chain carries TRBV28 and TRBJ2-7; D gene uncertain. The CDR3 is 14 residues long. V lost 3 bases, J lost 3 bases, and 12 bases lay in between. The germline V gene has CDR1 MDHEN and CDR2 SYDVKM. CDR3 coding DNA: TGTGCCAGCAGTTTGGGTACTAATTTCTACGAGCAGTACTTC. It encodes CASSLGTNFYEQYF. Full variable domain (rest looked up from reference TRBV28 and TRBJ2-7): DVKVTQSSRYLVKRTGEKVFLECVQDMDHENMFWYRQDPGLGLRLIYFSYDVKMKEKGDIPEGYSVSREKKERFSLILESASTNQTSMYLCASSLGTNFYEQYFGPGTRLTVT.

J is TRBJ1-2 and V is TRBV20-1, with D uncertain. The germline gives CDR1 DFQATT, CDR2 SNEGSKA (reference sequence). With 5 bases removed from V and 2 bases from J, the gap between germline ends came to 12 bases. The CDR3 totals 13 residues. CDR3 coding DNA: TGCAGTGCTCGGACTTCGTCAAACTATGGCTACACCTTC. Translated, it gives CSARTSSNYGYTF.

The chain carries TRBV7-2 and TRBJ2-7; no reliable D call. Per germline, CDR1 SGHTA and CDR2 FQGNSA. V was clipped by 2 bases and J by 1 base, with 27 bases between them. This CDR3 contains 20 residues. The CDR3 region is CASSLRRPRAPGSWSYEQYF. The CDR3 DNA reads TGTGCCAGCAGCTTAAGACGACCCAGAGCTCCAGGCTCCTGGTCCTACGAGCAGTACTTC.

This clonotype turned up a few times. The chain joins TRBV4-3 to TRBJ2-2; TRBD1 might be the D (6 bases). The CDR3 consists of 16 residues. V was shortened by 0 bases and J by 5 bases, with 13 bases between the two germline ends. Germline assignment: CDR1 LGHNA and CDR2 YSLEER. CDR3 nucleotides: TGCGCCAGCAGCCAAGATCGGGCAGGGGCGACCGGGGAGCTGTTTTTT. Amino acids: CASSQDRAGATGELFF.

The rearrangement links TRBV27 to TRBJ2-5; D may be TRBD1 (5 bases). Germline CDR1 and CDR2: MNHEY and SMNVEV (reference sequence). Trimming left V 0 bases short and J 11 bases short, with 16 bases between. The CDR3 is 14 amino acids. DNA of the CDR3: TGTGCCAGCAGTTTATCGGCAGGGCCCTACGTGCAGTACTTC. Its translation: CASSLSAGPYVQYF.

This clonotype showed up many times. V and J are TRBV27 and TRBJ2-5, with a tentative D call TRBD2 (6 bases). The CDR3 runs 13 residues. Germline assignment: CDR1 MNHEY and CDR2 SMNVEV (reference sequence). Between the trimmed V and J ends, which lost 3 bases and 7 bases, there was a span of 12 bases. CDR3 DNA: TGTGCCAGCAGTTTCGCGGGGAAGGGGACCCAGTACTTC. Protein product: CASSFAGKGTQYF.

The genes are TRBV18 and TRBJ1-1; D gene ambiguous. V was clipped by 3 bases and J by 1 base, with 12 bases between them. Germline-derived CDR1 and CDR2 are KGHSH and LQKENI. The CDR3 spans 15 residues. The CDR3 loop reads CASSPFIMGNTEAFF. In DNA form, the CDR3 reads TGTGCCAGCTCACCTTTCATTATGGGGAACACTGAAGCTTTCTTT.

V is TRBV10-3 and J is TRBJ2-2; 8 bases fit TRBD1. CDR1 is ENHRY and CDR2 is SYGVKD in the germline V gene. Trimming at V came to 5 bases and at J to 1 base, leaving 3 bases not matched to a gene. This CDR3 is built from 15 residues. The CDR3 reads CAISQGAVNTGELFF. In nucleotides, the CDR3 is TGTGCCATCAGTCAGGGGGCTGTGAACACCGGGGAGCTGTTTTTT.

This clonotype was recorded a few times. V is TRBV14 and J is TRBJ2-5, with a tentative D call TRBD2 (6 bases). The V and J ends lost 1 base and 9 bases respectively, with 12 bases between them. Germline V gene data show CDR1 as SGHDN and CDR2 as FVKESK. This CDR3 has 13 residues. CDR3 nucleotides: TGTGCCAGCAGCCAAGCCCCCGGGACTCCCCAGTACTTC. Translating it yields CASSQAPGTPQYF.

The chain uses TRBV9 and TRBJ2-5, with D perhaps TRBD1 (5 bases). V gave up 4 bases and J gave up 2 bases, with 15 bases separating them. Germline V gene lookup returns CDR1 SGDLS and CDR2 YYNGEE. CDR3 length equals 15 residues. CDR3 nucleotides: TGTGCCAGCAGCTCAGTCGTGGGGCCACAAGAGACCCAGTACTTC. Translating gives CASSSVVGPQETQYF.

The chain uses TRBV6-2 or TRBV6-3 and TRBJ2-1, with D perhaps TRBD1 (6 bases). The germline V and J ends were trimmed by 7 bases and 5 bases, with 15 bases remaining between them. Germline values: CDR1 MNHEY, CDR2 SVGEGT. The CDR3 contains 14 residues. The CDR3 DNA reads TGTGCCAGCACCGATGTGGGGGCCGACAATGAGCAGTTCTTC. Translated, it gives CASTDVGADNEQFF.

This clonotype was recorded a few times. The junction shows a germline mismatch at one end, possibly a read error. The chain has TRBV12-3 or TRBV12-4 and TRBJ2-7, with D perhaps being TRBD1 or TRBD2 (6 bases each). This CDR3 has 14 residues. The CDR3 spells CASSVAQGRYEQYF. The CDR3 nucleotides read TGTGCCAGCAGTGTAGCTCAGGGGAGGTACGAGCAGTACTTC.

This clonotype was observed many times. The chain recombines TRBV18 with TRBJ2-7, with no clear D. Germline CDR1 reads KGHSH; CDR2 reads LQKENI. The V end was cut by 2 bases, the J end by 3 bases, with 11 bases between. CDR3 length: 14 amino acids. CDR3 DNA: TGTGCCAGCTCACCAGCTACTGTTGGCTACGAGCAGTACTTC. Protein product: CASSPATVGYEQYF.